Each of the 14 T cell receptor beta chains below was sequenced from the same sample in a study of cytomegalovirus exposure and HLA in healthy donors. Profiled with immunoSEQ multiplex PCR; TCRdb holds only in-frame clones, not every one. The data hold 150,000 to 200,000 clones, with about 95% observed a single time. Sample: PBMCs. The receptor source for this set is a woman in her late teens or twenties in good health and CMV-seronegative.

This chain uses TRBV4-1 with TRBJ2-5; 9 bases agree with TRBD1. The CDR3 spans 16 residues. The germline CDR1 and CDR2 sequences are MGHRA and YSYEKL. With V trimmed by 4 bases and J by 2 bases, 8 bases remained unmatched. The CDR3 is CASSRTGELVQETQYF. For the CDR3, the DNA is TGCGCCAGCAGCCGGACAGGGGAACTTGTGCAAGAGACCCAGTACTTC.

The V gene is TRBV25-1, the J gene TRBJ2-7, with D tentatively TRBD1 (6 bases). V was pared by 6 bases and J by 1 base, with 10 bases between. The CDR3 runs 13 residues. Germline values: CDR1 MGHDK, CDR2 SYGVNS. The CDR3 DNA is TGTGCCAGCAGGGGGGCCGGATCCTACGAGCAGTACTTC. This sequence encodes CASRGAGSYEQYF.

The chain links TRBV7-8 to TRBJ2-7; D gene unclear. V was clipped by 3 bases and J by 0 bases, with 6 bases between them. CDR1 SGHVS and CDR2 FQNEAQ come from the germline V gene. This CDR3 comprises 13 residues. CDR3 bases: TGTGCCAGCAGCTTGGCCAGCTCCTACGAGCAGTACTTC. This sequence encodes CASSLASSYEQYF.

The chain combines TRBV5-4 with TRBJ2-5; no reliable D call. The germline V gene has CDR1 SGHNT and CDR2 YYREEE (reference sequence). This CDR3 region has 13 residues. V lost 2 bases and J 1 base, leaving 6 bases between the germline ends. CDR3 region: CASSLVGQETQYF. CDR3 sequence (DNA): TGTGCCAGCAGCTTAGTCGGCCAAGAGACCCAGTACTTC.

This rearrangement joins TRBV4-2 to TRBJ1-1; 8 bases map to TRBD1. Germline trimming cut 4 bases from V and 2 bases from J; bases unmatched to any gene: 12. Germline lookup yields CDR1 LGHNA and CDR2 YNFKEQ. The CDR3 contains 17 residues. The CDR3 coding sequence is TGTGCCAGCAGCCCAGGACAGGGCGCAGTGACAAACACTGAAGCTTTCTTT. It is translated as CASSPGQGAVTNTEAFF.

This clone occurred once. The rearrangement uses TRBV6-1 and TRBJ1-1, with a tentative D call TRBD1 (5 bases). Trimming removed 1 base from V and 3 bases from J, with 15 bases in between. CDR3 length: 16 residues. The germline V gene has CDR1 MNHNS and CDR2 SASEGT. CDR3 residues: CASSEGTIYMDTEAFF. The CDR3 region has the DNA TGTGCCAGCAGTGAAGGGACAATTTACATGGACACTGAAGCTTTCTTT.

This sequence joins TRBV5-1 and TRBJ2-5; D remains ambiguous. Between the trimmed V and J ends, which lost 1 base and 4 bases, there was a span of 5 bases. Germline assignment: CDR1 SGHRS and CDR2 YFSETQ. The CDR3 sequence is 12 residues long. The CDR3 region has the DNA TGCGCCAGCAGCTTGCCTCCAGAGACCCAGTACTTC. Translation: CASSLPPETQYF.

V and J are TRBV7-9 and TRBJ1-4, with 7 bases fitting TRBD1. In germline, CDR1 is SEHNR, CDR2 FQNEAQ (reference sequence). The trim removed 2 bases at V and 7 bases at J, leaving 4 bases unmatched. The CDR3 has 14 residues. Here the CDR3 reads CASSLRGRGEKLFF. CDR3 bases: TGTGCCAGCAGCTTAAGGGGGCGAGGTGAAAAACTGTTTTTT.

The gene calls are TRBV7-2 and TRBJ2-7; tentative D call: TRBD2 (5 bases). This CDR3 spans 16 amino acids. Germline V gene sequence: CDR1 SGHTA, CDR2 FQGNSA. V was cut by 1 base and J by 6 bases, with 19 bases left in between. The CDR3 coding sequence is TGTGCCAGCAGCTTAGATCCCCCTGCGGTAGGGAGCGAGCAGTACTTC. It is translated as CASSLDPPAVGSEQYF.

The CDR3 loop is CASSYRGIDHEQYF. The CDR3 DNA sequence: TGTGCCAGCAGTTACAGAGGGATTGACCACGAGCAGTACTTC. The rearrangement links TRBV6-5 to TRBJ2-7; a possible D gene is TRBD2 (5 bases). V was trimmed by 2 bases and J by 5 bases, leaving 13 bases between them. The CDR3 sequence is 14 residues long. From germline, CDR1 is MNHEY and CDR2 SVGAGI.

The chain uses TRBV4-3 and TRBJ2-2; D is perhaps TRBD2 (6 bases). V was trimmed by 3 bases and J by 0 bases, leaving 11 bases between them. This CDR3 comprises 16 residues. The germline CDR1 and CDR2 sequences are LGHNA and YSLEER. CDR3 amino acids: CASSQRSGSNTGELFF. In DNA form, the CDR3 reads TGCGCCAGCAGCCAGCGTAGCGGATCGAACACCGGGGAGCTGTTTTTT.

This sequence joins TRBV7-2 and TRBJ2-1; D is uncertain. Between the trimmed V and J ends, which lost 5 bases and 6 bases, there was a span of 14 bases. This CDR3 is 14 amino acids long. CDR1 is SGHTA, CDR2 FQGNSA, per germline. The CDR3 spells CASSGFGVANEQFF. CDR3 bases: TGTGCCAGCAGCGGGTTTGGAGTTGCCAATGAGCAGTTCTTC.

Of note for this clone: Germline is not matched at one junction end, which may reflect a read error. This sequence joins TRBV7-2 and TRBJ2-1, with a weak D call TRBD2 (5 bases). Germline loops: CDR1 SGHTA, CDR2 FQGNSA. The CDR3 covers 12 residues. CDR3 amino acids: CASSLAGVAVFF. The CDR3 DNA sequence: TGTGCCAGCAGCCTAGCCGGAGTCGCCGTGTTCTTC.

The chain couples TRBV5-1 to TRBJ2-5; D call uncertain. V lost 0 bases to trimming and J lost 5 bases, with 17 bases between them. Germline CDR1 reads SGHRS; CDR2 reads YFSETQ. The CDR3 contains 16 residues. CDR3 sequence reads: CASSLAGSTGGETQYF. CDR3 nucleotide sequence: TGCGCCAGCAGCTTGGCCGGCTCAACCGGCGGTGAGACCCAGTACTTC.